This TCR beta chain was found in a study of OX40 agonist ivuxolimab in advanced cancers. The study in broad terms: Ivuxolimab was a fully human IgG2 agonistic monoclonal antibody targeting the costimulatory receptor OX40 (CD134). Partial responses were achieved by three dose-escalation patients, of whom one had hepatocellular carcinoma and two had cutaneous melanoma. Of the approximately 50 dose-escalation patients, hepatocellular carcinoma was present in approximately 20, melanoma in around 15, renal cell carcinoma in 9 and head and neck cancer in 9. In the dose-escalation cohort, 82.7% of patients were male, and the mean age was around 60 years, with a range of about 20 to 90. Prior anti-PD-1, anti-PD-L1 or anti-CTLA-4 therapy was permitted, and checkpoint inhibitors had been received by about 37% of dose-escalation patients. The paper reports the monotherapy dose-escalation portion (N of about 50 patients) of the phase I ivuxolimab trial. Intravenous ivuxolimab was administered to patients every 2 weeks at six dose levels: 0.01, 0.1, 0.3, 1.5, 3 and 10 mg/kg. Peripheral TCRbeta sequencing was intended to test whether TCR sequence diversity was altered and clonal T-cell expansion was caused by ivuxolimab.

Genomic DNA was extracted from sorted cells for sequencing of the TCRbeta CDR3 region. The immunoSEQ Assay was used to sequence the TCRbeta CDR3 regions. TCRdb carries this immuneACCESS record with in-frame sequences only. Its versions omit some clonotypes, under half of them owing to an unresolved V gene in the studies checked, with the rest unexplained. The sample includes more than 45,000 clones, with 88% observed a single time. The biggest ten clones account for 5.5% to 7% of the sample. The trial excluded patients who had a history of autoimmune disease or were on systemic immunosuppression. Peripheral blood for TCR sequencing was collected from all dose cohorts at baseline, on cycle 4 day 1, and on cycle 7 day 1. The samples were drawn from a first-in-human, open-label, multicenter phase I dose-escalation trial of ivuxolimab. Adults with locally advanced or metastatic melanoma, renal cell, hepatocellular, or head and neck squamous cell carcinoma were enrolled in the trial. Before TCR sequencing, CD4+ T cells and CD8+ T cells from peripheral blood were sorted into separate populations.

The CDR3 goes from the cysteine to the phenylalanine over 15 residues. Of all the DNA, just the CDR3 is kept, 45 bases in frame from base 1. V and J are truncated by 3 bases and 2 bases respectively, leaving an intervening sequence of 14 bases. Per the germline V gene, SGHVS is the CDR1 and FQNEAQ is the CDR2. Overall study outcomes, separate from this receptor: On average, CD8+ T cells showed more expanded clones than CD4+ T cells after ivuxolimab. At doses of 0.1 to 3.0 mg/kg, clonal expansion of both CD4+ and CD8+ blood T cells was observed from baseline to week 6. Low levels of normalized T-cell clonal expansion were also seen in some patients who did not respond. In partial responders in the 0.1-3.0 mg/kg groups, normalized peripheral clonal expansion was found to be among the lowest, especially among CD8+ T cells. Which antigens the clonally expanded peripheral T cells were specific for was not determined.

A word on this clone: Its antigen is currently not known. No base qualities exist here, and no much larger clone lies one base off it.

This clonotype was sampled from an adult with an advanced solid tumor such as melanoma, head and neck, liver or kidney cancer. The chain uses TRBV7-8 and TRBJ2-7, and TRBD1 may be the D gene, going by 6 matching bases. Sequenced here: CD4+ or CD8+ T cells sorted from blood, sampled in a trial of the OX40 agonist ivuxolimab. The encoded CDR3 is CASSFSGDPAYEQYF. The sequenced DNA is TGTGCCAGCAGCTTTTCAGGGGACCCCGCCTACGAGCAGTACTTC.